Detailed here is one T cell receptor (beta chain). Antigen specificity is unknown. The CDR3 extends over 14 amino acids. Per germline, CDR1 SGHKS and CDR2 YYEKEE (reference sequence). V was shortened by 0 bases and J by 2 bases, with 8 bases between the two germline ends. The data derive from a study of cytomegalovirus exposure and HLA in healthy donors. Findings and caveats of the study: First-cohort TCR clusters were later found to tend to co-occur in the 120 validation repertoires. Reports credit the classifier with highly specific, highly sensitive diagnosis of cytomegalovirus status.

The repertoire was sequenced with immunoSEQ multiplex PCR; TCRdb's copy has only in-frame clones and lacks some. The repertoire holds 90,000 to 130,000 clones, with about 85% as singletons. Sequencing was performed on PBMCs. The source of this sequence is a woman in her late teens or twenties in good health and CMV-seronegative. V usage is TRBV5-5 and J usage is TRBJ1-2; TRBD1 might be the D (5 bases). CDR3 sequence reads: CASSLGQSNYGYTF. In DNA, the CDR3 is TGTGCCAGCAGCTTGGGACAGTCCAACTATGGCTACACCTTC.